This TCR beta chain is drawn from a study of shared clonotypes between healthy human individuals. Background on the study: There were three CD4 naive, three CD4 memory, two CD8 naive and one CD8 memory plates per donor.

Naive CD8 cells lacked CD45RO, underwent positive selection for CCR7 and left out terminally differentiated effector memory CD45RA+ cells. Germline V gene lookup returns CDR1 MGHRA and CDR2 YSYEKL. The CDR3 length is 14 residues. V was trimmed by 0 bases and J by 5 bases, leaving 10 bases between them. About 30,000 T cell genomes (roughly 0.2 ug DNA) went into each sorted-subset replicate. Method: immunoSEQ multiplex PCR; TCRdb's copy keeps in-frame clones and lacks some. The table has about 2 million clones, approximately 94% seen once. V and J are TRBV4-1 and TRBJ2-5; D gene uncertain. This clonotype was sampled from a man between 18 and 35 years old in good health. Sequenced sample: naive CD8+ T cells sorted from blood. The CDR3 loop reads CASSQDRYKETQYF. The DNA for the CDR3 is TGCGCCAGCAGCCAAGATCGTTACAAGGAGACCCAGTACTTC.